This T cell receptor (beta chain) comes out of a study of Tregs in tolerant kidney transplant recipients. Whole-study results and caveats: Expanding Tregs on activated donor B cells appeared to best identify donor-specific TCRbeta clones. Some patients' samples used different primers over time, so nucleotide sequences weren't comparable. The small number of patients limits these findings pending further validation.

FACS sorting followed an approximately 6-day coculture of CFSE-labeled recipient PBMCs with irradiated graft donor PBMCs. Measured with immunoSEQ multiplex PCR; TCRdb has only the in-frame clones, and not every one. This table holds about 15,000 clones, nearly 55% found once. On this clone: Its specificity is unknown.

Germline V CDR1 and CDR2: SEHNR, FQNEAQ (reference sequence). This CDR3 has 13 amino acids. Trimming took 7 bases from V and 11 from J, leaving 17 bases between them. The V gene is TRBV7-9, the J gene TRBJ1-4; D call uncertain. The sample in question was CD4+ T cells from blood cultured with allogeneic cells, obtained before the transplant. This receptor was identified in a human patient who received a combined kidney and bone marrow transplant. The CDR3 DNA reads TGTGCCAGCACCCTAGACGGGGAAAGGAAACTGTTTTTT. It specifies CASTLDGERKLFF.